Reported below is one T cell receptor beta chain. Its antigen remains unknown. Profiled with immunoSEQ multiplex PCR; TCRdb holds only in-frame clones, not every one. The profile shows about 2 million clones, approximately 95% of them singletons. This entry is derived from a study of shared clonotypes between healthy human individuals. Study outcomes and limitations: It was the non-shared clonotypes that had lower generation probabilities than clonotypes shared by all four donors. Generally, estimated richness proved larger in naive subsets than it did in memory subsets.

This clonotype was obtained from a man between 18 and 35 years old in good health. Sample: naive CD4+ T cells sorted from blood. Subset denoted: CD45RA+ positively selected.

CDR3 amino acids: CASSLAGVYGDTQYF. The CDR3, as DNA: TGCGCCAGCAGCTTAGCGGGAGTTTATGGAGATACGCAGTATTTT. This chain uses TRBV5-1 with TRBJ2-3; 8 nucleotides match TRBD2. Per germline, CDR1 SGHRS and CDR2 YFSETQ. After removal of 2 bases from V and 5 bases from J, the junction contained 7 bases not matched to a gene. The CDR3 is 15 amino acids. The variable domain in full, with the rest retrieved from reference TRBV5-1 and TRBJ2-3, is KAGVTQTPRYLIKTRGQQVTLSCSPISGHRSVSWYQQTPGQGLQFLFEYFSETQRNKGNFPGRFSGRQFSNSRSEMNVSTLELGDSALYLCASSLAGVYGDTQYFGPGTRLTVL.